These T cell receptor beta chains were read from a single sample in a study of cytomegalovirus exposure and HLA in healthy donors. Profiling relied on immunoSEQ multiplex PCR, and the TCRdb table lists in-frame clones only, not all of them. The profile covers around 200,000 clones, with about 80% appearing a single time and 0.55% to 0.7% taken by the ten largest. The sequencing input was PBMCs. All receptors derive from a woman between 35 and 50 years old in good health and CMV-seronegative. Each CDR3 is given with its conserved first and last residue. D genes are given only for firm matches. Only part of the rows carry a size: once, few, many, or a class if the clone is expanded.

D gene,V gene,J gene,CDR3 length,clone size,CDR3 protein,CDR3 DNA
-,TRBV6-5,TRBJ1-2,12,once,CASSPSTTGYTF,TGTGCCAGCAGCCCATCGACTACTGGCTACACCTTC
TRBD2,TRBV5-1,TRBJ2-2,16,-,CASRGLAGVNTGELFF,TGCGCCAGCAGAGGATTGGCGGGGGTGAACACCGGGGAGCTGTTTTTT
-,TRBV25-1,TRBJ1-4,15,-,CASSEEGLLNEKLFF,TGTGCCAGCAGTGAAGAAGGACTCCTTAATGAAAAACTGTTTTTT
-,TRBV18,TRBJ2-7,14,-,CASSPGASSYEQYF,TGTGCCAGCTCACCGGGGGCAAGCTCCTACGAGCAGTACTTC
TRBD1,TRBV5-6,TRBJ2-3,15,-,CASSFRDRVVDTQYF,TGTGCCAGCAGCTTCCGGGACAGGGTAGTGGATACGCAGTATTTT
-,TRBV13,TRBJ2-3,14,-,CASSHGGFADTQYF,TGTGCCAGCAGCCACGGGGGTTTCGCAGATACGCAGTATTTT
-,TRBV7-2,TRBJ1-1,15,-,CASSLASQLNTEAFF,TGTGCCAGCAGCTTAGCTTCACAGCTGAACACTGAAGCTTTCTTT
TRBD1,TRBV28,TRBJ1-6,14,-,CASSWVQGSSPLHF,TGTGCCAGCAGTTGGGTACAGGGGTCTTCACCCCTCCACTTT
-,TRBV5-1,TRBJ2-2,16,-,CASSLIPVGGTGELFF,TGCGCCAGCAGCTTGATTCCTGTCGGCGGAACCGGGGAGCTGTTTTTT
TRBD1,TRBV28,TRBJ1-5,16,-,CASSLYPGTGTQPQHF,TGTGCCAGCAGTTTATACCCCGGGACAGGGACACAGCCCCAGCATTTT
-,TRBV4-2,TRBJ2-2,16,-,CASSQDRGSNTGELFF,TGTGCCAGCAGCCAAGACCGGGGGTCGAACACCGGGGAGCTGTTTTTT
TRBD1,TRBV5-1,TRBJ1-1,16,-,CASSLARGQLDTEAFF,TGCGCCAGCAGCTTGGCCAGGGGGCAATTGGACACTGAAGCTTTCTTT
TRBD2,TRBV11-3,TRBJ2-7,13,-,CASSSGTSNEQYF,TGTGCCAGCAGCTCCGGGACTAGCAACGAGCAGTACTTC
-,TRBV6-6,TRBJ2-6,16,-,CASSYRGAGGANVLTF,TGTGCCAGCAGTTACCGGGGGGCTGGAGGGGCCAACGTCCTGACTTTC
-,TRBV18,TRBJ2-6,15,once,CASSPSNRLTNVLTF,TGTGCCAGCTCACCATCCAACAGATTGACCAACGTCCTGACTTTC
TRBD1,TRBV18,TRBJ1-2,15,-,CASSRRTGIDYGYTF,TGTGCCAGCTCACGGCGGACAGGGATCGACTATGGCTACACCTTC
TRBD1,TRBV19,TRBJ2-2,15,-,CASSRDRGLAGELFF,TGTGCCAGTTCCCGGGACAGGGGCTTAGCCGGGGAGCTGTTTTTT
-,TRBV11-2,TRBJ2-3,14,-,CASSLGGHSDTQYF,TGTGCCAGCAGCTTAGGGGGCCACTCAGATACGCAGTATTTT
TRBD1,TRBV7-2,TRBJ2-7,15,-,CASSRSGTGGYEQYF,TGTGCCAGCAGTCGATCCGGGACAGGGGGCTACGAGCAGTACTTC
TRBD1,TRBV6-1,TRBJ1-1,13,-,CASSSNRGTEAFF,TGTGCCAGCAGTAGTAACAGGGGAACTGAAGCTTTCTTT
-,TRBV19,TRBJ2-7,12,-,CASSAGTYEQYF,TGTGCCAGTAGCGCCGGGACCTACGAGCAGTACTTC
-,TRBV5-1,TRBJ1-1,16,-,CASSFTPDSMNTEAFF,TGCGCCAGCAGCTTCACTCCAGACAGCATGAACACTGAAGCTTTCTTT
TRBD2,TRBV9,TRBJ2-7,13,-,CASSSGRGGEQYF,TGTGCCAGCAGCTCCGGACGGGGGGGGGAGCAGTACTTC
-,TRBV4-1,TRBJ1-2,14,-,CASSQAVTNYGYTF,TGCGCCAGCAGCCAAGCAGTTACTAACTATGGCTACACCTTC
TRBD1,TRBV5-6,TRBJ2-1,13,-,CASSLNRGNEQFF,TGTGCCAGCAGCTTGAACAGGGGGAATGAGCAGTTCTTC
TRBD1,TRBV2,TRBJ1-4,12,few,CASSEADRGLRF,TGTGCCAGCAGTGAAGCGGACAGGGGGCTTAGGTTT
-,TRBV9,TRBJ2-7,14,once,CASSVEEGPYEQYF,TGTGCCAGCAGCGTAGAGGAGGGCCCCTACGAGCAGTACTTC
TRBD1,TRBV7-2,TRBJ2-3,14,once,CASSWGTGTDTQYF,TGTGCCAGCAGCTGGGGGACAGGCACAGATACGCAGTATTTT
-,TRBV25-1,TRBJ1-1,12,-,CASSEYGTEAFF,TGTGCCAGCAGTGAATACGGGACTGAAGCTTTCTTT
TRBD1,TRBV7-3,TRBJ1-1,13,-,CASSWDRYTEAFF,TGTGCCAGCAGCTGGGACAGATACACTGAAGCTTTCTTT
TRBD2,TRBV2,TRBJ2-3,15,-,CASRGLAGIADTQYF,TGTGCCAGCAGGGGACTAGCGGGGATAGCAGATACGCAGTATTTT
-,TRBV11-3,TRBJ1-6,15,-,CASSLTERQNSPLHF,TGTGCCAGCAGCCTCACAGAGAGACAAAATTCACCCCTCCACTTT
-,TRBV28,TRBJ1-6,13,-,CATSGEPNSPLHF,TGTGCCACCTCGGGGGAGCCTAATTCACCCCTCCACTTT
TRBD2,TRBV19,TRBJ2-5,18,-,CASSMAEGLAGGQETQYF,TGTGCCAGTAGTATGGCGGAGGGACTAGCGGGGGGCCAAGAGACCCAGTACTTC
TRBD1,TRBV25-1,TRBJ2-2,15,-,CASTTGAENTGELFF,TGTGCCAGCACGACAGGGGCCGAGAACACCGGGGAGCTGTTTTTT
-,TRBV9,TRBJ2-7,13,-,CASSRDTISEQYF,TGTGCCAGCTCCCGGGACACCATTTCGGAACAGTACTTC
-,TRBV6-5,TRBJ1-5,13,-,CASSYSIAQPQHF,TGTGCCAGCAGTTACTCAATCGCGCAGCCCCAGCATTTT
-,TRBV12-2,TRBJ2-3,13,-,CASRLQGPDTQYF,TGTGCAAGTCGCTTACAGGGCCCAGATACGCAGTATTTT
TRBD1,TRBV29-1,TRBJ2-7,17,-,CSVEPTGSVQSCCEQYF,TGCAGCGTTGAACCGACAGGGTCGGTTCAGTCTTGCTGCGAGCAGTACTTC
-,TRBV28,TRBJ2-2,14,-,CASSPLGVTGELFF,TGTGCCAGCAGTCCGCTAGGGGTCACCGGGGAGCTGTTTTTT
-,TRBV9,TRBJ1-2,15,-,CASSVGPGSGDGYTF,TGTGCCAGCAGCGTAGGCCCAGGGTCGGGGGACGGCTACACCTTC
-,TRBV21-1,TRBJ2-3,17,-,CASSGLRQVFQGDTQYF,TGTGCCAGCAGCGGGCTCAGACAGGTTTTTCAAGGGGATACGCAGTATTTT
-,TRBV11-1,TRBJ2-5,13,few,CASSLDSQETQYF,TGTGCCAGCAGCTTAGACAGTCAAGAGACCCAGTACTTC
-,TRBV7-9,TRBJ1-6,15,-,CASSPLRGQNSPLHF,TGTGCCAGCAGCCCCCTCAGAGGACAAAATTCACCCCTCCACTTT
-,TRBV10-2,TRBJ1-5,17,-,CASSESISPNSNQPQHF,TGCGCCAGCAGTGAGTCGATTTCTCCTAATAGCAATCAGCCCCAGCATTTT
-,TRBV18,TRBJ1-3,12,-,CASSPSGNTIYF,TGTGCCAGCTCACCATCGGGAAACACCATATATTTT
-,TRBV5-6,TRBJ1-5,15,-,CASSLRQGTNQPQHF,TGTGCCAGCAGCTTGAGGCAGGGCACGAATCAGCCCCAGCATTTT
-,TRBV5-8,TRBJ2-7,11,-,CASSSSYEQYF,TGTGCCAGCAGCTCGTCCTACGAGCAGTACTTC
-,TRBV11-3,TRBJ2-2,13,-,CASSLGATGELFF,TGTGCCAGCAGCTTAGGGGCAACCGGGGAGCTGTTTTTT
TRBD2,TRBV5-6,TRBJ2-3,16,many,CASNFLAGGRGDTQYF,TGTGCCAGCAACTTTCTAGCGGGGGGCAGGGGAGATACGCAGTATTTT
TRBD1,TRBV6-5,TRBJ2-7,15,once,CASSYTRTGAYEQYF,TGTGCCAGCAGTTACACGCGGACAGGAGCCTACGAGCAGTACTTC
-,TRBV9,TRBJ1-4,15,-,CASSPTRVRNEKLFF,TGTGCCAGCAGCCCCACCAGGGTCCGTAATGAAAAACTGTTTTTT
TRBD1,TRBV19,TRBJ1-1,17,-,CASSPRQGGTYNTEAFF,TGTGCCAGTAGTCCCCGACAGGGGGGTACTTACAACACTGAAGCTTTCTTT
-,TRBV7-3,TRBJ1-1,13,few,CASSLTPNTEAFF,TGTGCCAGCAGCCTGACACCGAACACTGAAGCTTTCTTT
TRBD1,TRBV2,TRBJ2-2,15,-,CASRNRGENTGELFF,TGTGCCAGCAGGAACAGGGGAGAGAACACCGGGGAGCTGTTTTTT
TRBD2,TRBV7-7,TRBJ2-1,16,-,CASSPSPLAGIDEQFF,TGTGCTAGCAGCCCCTCTCCATTAGCGGGGATCGATGAGCAGTTCTTC
-,TRBV7-8,TRBJ2-5,15,-,CASSPWGGSQETQYF,TGTGCCAGCAGCCCGTGGGGCGGTTCCCAAGAGACCCAGTACTTC
-,TRBV19,TRBJ2-7,11,-,CASGDTYEQYF,TGTGCCAGCGGAGATACCTACGAGCAGTACTTC
TRBD1,TRBV7-9,TRBJ2-6,19,few,CASSLRRDRVLSGANVLTF,TGTGCCAGCAGCCTCCGACGGGACAGGGTCCTCTCTGGGGCCAACGTCCTGACTTTC